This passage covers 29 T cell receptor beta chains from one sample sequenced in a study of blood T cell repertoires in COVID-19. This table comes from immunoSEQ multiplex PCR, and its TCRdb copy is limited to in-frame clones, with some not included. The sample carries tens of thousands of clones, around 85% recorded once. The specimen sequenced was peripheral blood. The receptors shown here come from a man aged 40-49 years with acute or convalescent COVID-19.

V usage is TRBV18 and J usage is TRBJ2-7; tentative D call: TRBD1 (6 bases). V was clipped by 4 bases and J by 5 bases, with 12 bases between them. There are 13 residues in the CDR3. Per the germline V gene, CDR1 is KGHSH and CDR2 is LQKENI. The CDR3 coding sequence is TGTGCCAGCTCACTTGACAGGAAAGACGAGCAGTACTTC. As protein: CASSLDRKDEQYF.

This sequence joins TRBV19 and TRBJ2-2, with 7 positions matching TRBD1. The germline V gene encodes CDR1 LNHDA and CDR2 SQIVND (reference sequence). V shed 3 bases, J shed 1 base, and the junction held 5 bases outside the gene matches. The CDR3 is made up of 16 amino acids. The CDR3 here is CASSIPTGWNTGELFF. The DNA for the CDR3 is TGTGCCAGTAGTATTCCGACAGGGTGGAACACCGGGGAGCTGTTTTTT.

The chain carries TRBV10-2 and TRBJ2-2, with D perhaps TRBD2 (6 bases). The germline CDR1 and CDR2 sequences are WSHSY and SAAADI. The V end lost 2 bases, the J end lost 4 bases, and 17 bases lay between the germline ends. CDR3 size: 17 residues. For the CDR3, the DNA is TGCGCCAGCAGTGAGAATTGGGCGGGGCCCTCCACCGGGGAGCTGTTTTTT. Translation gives CASSENWAGPSTGELFF.

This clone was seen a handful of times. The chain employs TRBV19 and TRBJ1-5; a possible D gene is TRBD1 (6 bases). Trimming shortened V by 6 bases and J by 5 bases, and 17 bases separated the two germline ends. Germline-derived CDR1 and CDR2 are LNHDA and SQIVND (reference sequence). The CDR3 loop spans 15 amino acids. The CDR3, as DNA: TGTGCCAGTAGCCCCCCCGGACAGCAGCATCAGCCCCAGCATTTT. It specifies CASSPPGQQHQPQHF.

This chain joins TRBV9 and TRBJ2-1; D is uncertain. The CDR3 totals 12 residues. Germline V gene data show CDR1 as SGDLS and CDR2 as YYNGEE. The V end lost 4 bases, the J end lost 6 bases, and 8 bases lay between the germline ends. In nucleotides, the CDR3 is TGTGCCAGCAGCTACTTTGCCAATGAGCAGTTCTTC. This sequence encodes CASSYFANEQFF. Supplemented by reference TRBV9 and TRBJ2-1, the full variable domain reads DSGVTQTPKHLITATGQRVTLRCSPRSGDLSVYWYQQSLDQGLQFLIQYYNGEERAKGNILERFSAQQFPDLHSELNLSSLELGDSALYFCASSYFANEQFFGPGTRLTVL.

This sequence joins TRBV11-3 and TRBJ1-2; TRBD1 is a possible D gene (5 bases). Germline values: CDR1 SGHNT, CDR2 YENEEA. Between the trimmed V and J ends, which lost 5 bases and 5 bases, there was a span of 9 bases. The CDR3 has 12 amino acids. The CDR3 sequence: CASSQGGYGYTF. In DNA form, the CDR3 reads TGTGCCAGCAGCCAGGGCGGTTATGGCTACACCTTC.

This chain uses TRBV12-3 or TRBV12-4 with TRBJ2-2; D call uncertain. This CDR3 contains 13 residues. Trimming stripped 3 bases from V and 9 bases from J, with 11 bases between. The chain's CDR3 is CASSFSIGRELFF. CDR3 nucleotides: TGTGCCAGCAGTTTCTCTATTGGTAGGGAGCTGTTTTTT.

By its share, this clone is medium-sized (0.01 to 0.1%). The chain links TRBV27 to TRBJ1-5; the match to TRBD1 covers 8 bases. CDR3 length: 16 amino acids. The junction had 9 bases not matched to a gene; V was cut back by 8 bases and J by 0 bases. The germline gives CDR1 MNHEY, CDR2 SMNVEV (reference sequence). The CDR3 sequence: CASGTGASNSNQPQHF. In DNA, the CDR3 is TGTGCCAGCGGGACAGGCGCTTCTAATAGCAATCAGCCCCAGCATTTT.

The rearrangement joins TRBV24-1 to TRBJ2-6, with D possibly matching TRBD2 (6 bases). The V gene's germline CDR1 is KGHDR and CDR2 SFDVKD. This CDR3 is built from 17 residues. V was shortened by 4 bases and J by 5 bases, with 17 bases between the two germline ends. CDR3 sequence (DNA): TGTGCCACCAGTGACCAGACAGCGGGTCAGCGGGCCAACGTCCTGACTTTC. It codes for CATSDQTAGQRANVLTF.

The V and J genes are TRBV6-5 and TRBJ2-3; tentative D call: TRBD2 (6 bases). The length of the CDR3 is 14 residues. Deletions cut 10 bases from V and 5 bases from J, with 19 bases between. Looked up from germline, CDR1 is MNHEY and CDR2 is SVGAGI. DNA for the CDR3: TGTGCCACCCTGAAGGCCGGGGGTGGAGATACGCAGTATTTT. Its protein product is CATLKAGGGDTQYF.

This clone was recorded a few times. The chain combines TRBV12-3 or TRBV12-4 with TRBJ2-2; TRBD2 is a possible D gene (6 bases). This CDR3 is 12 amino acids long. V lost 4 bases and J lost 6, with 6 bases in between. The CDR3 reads CASSWRAGELFF. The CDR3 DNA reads TGTGCCAGCAGTTGGAGGGCCGGGGAGCTGTTTTTT.

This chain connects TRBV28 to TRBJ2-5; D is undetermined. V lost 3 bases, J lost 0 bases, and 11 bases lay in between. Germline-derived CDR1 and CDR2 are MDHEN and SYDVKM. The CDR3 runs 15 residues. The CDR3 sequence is CASSFSQNHQETQYF. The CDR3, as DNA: TGTGCCAGCAGTTTTTCACAAAACCACCAAGAGACCCAGTACTTC.

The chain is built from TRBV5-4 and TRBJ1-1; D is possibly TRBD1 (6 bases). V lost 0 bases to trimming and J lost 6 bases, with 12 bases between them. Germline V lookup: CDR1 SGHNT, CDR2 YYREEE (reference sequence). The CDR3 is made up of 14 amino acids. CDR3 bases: TGTGCCAGCAGCTTGGGCGCCAGGGGAGCTGAAGCTTTCTTT. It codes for CASSLGARGAEAFF.

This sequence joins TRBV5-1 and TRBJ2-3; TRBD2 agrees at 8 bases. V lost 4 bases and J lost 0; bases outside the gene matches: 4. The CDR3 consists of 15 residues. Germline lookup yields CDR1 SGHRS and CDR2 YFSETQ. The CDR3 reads CASSPGGPSTDTQYF. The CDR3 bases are TGCGCCAGCAGCCCGGGGGGGCCTAGCACAGATACGCAGTATTTT.

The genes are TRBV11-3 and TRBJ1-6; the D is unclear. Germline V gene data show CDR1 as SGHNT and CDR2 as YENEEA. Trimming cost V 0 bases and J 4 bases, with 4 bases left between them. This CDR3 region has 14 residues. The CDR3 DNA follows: TGTGCCAGCAGCTTAGACAGTTATAATTCACCCCTCCACTTT. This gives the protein CASSLDSYNSPLHF.

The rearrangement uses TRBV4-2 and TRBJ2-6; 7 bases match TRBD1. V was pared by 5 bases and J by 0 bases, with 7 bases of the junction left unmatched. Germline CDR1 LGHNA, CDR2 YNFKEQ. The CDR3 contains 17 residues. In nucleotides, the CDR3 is TGTGCCAGCAGCGGCCGGGACAGTCTCTCTGGGGCCAACGTCCTGACTTTC. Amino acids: CASSGRDSLSGANVLTF.

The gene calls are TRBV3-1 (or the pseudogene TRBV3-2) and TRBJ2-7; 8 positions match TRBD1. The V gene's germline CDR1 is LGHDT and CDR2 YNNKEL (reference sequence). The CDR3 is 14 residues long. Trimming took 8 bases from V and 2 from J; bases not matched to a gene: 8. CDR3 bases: TGTGCCAGCGCCACAGGGGGACCGCCCTACGAGCAGTACTTC. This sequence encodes CASATGGPPYEQYF.

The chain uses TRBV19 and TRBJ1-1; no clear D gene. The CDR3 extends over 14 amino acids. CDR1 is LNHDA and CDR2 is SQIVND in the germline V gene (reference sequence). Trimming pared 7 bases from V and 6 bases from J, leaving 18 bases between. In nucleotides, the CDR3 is TGTGCCAGTACCCCCCCGGGGAACAGCGCTGAAGCTTTCTTT. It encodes CASTPPGNSAEAFF.

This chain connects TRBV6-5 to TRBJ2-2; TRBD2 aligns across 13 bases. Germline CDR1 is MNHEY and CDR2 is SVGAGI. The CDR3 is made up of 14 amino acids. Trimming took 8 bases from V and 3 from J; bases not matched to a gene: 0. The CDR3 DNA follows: TGTGCCAGCGGGACTAGCGGGGACACCGGGGAGCTGTTTTTT. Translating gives CASGTSGDTGELFF.

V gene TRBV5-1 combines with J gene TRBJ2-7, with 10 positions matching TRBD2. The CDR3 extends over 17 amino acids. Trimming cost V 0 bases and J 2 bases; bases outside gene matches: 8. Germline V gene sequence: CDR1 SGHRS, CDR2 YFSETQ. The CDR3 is CASSLDGRSGGAYEQYF. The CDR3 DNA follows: TGCGCCAGCAGCTTGGACGGAAGGAGCGGGGGGGCCTACGAGCAGTACTTC. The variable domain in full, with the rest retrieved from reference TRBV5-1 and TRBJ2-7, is KAGVTQTPRYLIKTRGQQVTLSCSPISGHRSVSWYQQTPGQGLQFLFEYFSETQRNKGNFPGRFSGRQFSNSRSEMNVSTLELGDSALYLCASSLDGRSGGAYEQYFGPGTRLTVT.

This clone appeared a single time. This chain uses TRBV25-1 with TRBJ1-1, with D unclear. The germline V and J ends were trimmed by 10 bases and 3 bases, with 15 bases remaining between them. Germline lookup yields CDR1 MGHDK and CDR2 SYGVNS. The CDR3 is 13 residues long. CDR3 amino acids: CATSTGGDTEAFF. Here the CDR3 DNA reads TGTGCCACCTCGACCGGCGGGGACACTGAAGCTTTCTTT. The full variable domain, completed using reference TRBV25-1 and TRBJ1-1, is EADIYQTPRYLVIGTGKKITLECSQTMGHDKMYWYQQDPGMELHLIHYSYGVNSTEKGDLSSESTVSRIRTEHFPLTLESARPSHTSQYLCATSTGGDTEAFFGQGTRLTVV.

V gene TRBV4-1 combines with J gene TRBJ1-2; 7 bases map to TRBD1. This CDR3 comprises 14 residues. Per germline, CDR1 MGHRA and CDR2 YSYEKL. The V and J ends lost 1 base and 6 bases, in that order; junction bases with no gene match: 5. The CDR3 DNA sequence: TGCGCCAGCAGCCAAGTAGGAACAGGGGATGGCTACACCTTC. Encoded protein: CASSQVGTGDGYTF.

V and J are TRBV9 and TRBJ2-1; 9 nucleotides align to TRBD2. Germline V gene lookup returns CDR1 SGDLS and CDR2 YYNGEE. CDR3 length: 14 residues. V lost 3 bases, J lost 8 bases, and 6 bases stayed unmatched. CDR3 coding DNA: TGTGCCAGCAGCGGGAGGCGGGAGGGCCATGAGCAGTTCTTC. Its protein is CASSGRREGHEQFF.

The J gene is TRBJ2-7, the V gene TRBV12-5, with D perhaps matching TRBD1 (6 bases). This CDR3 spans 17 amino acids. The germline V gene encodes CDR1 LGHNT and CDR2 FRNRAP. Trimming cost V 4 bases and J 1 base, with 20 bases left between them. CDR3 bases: TGTGCTAGTGGTTCCTCCACAGGGACAAAGACTTCCTACGAGCAGTACTTC. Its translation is CASGSSTGTKTSYEQYF. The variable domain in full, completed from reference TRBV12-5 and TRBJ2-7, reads DARVTQTPRHKVTEMGQEVTMRCQPILGHNTVFWYRQTMMQGLELLAYFRNRAPLDDSGMPKDRFSAEMPDATLATLKIQPSEPRDSAVYFCASGSSTGTKTSYEQYFGPGTRLTVT.

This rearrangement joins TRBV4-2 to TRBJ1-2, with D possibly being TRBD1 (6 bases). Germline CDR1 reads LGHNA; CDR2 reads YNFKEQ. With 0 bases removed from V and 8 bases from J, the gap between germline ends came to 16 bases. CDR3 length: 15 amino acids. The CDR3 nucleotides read TGTGCCAGCAGCCAAGAGAGGGCAGGGGTGGGGGGCTACACCTTC. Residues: CASSQERAGVGGYTF.

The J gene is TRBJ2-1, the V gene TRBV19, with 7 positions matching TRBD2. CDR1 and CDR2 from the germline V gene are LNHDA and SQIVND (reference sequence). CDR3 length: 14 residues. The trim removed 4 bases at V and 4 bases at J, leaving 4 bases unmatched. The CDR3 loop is CASSRASGYNEQFF. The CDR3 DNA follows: TGTGCCAGTAGTAGGGCTAGCGGATACAATGAGCAGTTCTTC.

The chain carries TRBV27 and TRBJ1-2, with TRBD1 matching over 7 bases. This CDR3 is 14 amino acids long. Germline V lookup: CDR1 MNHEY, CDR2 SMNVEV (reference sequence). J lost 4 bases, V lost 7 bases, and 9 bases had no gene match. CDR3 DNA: TGTGCCAGCACCCCTGACAGGGCCACCTATGGCTACACCTTC. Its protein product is CASTPDRATYGYTF.

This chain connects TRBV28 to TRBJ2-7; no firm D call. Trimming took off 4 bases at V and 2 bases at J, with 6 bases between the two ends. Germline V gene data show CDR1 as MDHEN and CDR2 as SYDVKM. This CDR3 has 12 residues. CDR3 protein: CASSSSTYEQYF. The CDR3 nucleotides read TGTGCCAGCAGTTCCAGTACCTACGAGCAGTACTTC.

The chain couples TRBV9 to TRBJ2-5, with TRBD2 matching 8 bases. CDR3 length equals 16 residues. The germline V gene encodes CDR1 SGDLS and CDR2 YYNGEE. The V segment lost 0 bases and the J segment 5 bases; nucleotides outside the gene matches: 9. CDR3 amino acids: CASSVGPRGARETQYF. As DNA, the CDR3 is TGTGCCAGCAGCGTAGGCCCGCGGGGGGCCCGGGAGACCCAGTACTTC.